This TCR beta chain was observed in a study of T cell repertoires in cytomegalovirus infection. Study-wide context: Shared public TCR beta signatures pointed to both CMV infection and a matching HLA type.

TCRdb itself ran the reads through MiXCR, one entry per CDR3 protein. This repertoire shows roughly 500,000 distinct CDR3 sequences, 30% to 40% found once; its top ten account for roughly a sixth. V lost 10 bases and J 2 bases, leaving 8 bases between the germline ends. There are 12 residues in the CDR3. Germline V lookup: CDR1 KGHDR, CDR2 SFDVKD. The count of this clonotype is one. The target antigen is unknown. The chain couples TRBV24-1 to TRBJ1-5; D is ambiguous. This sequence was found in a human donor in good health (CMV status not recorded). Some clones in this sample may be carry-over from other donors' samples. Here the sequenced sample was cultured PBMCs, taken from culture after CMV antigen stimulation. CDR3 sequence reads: CATGLGNQPQHF. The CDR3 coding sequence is TGTGCCACTGGTCTTGGCAATCAGCCCCAGCATTTT.